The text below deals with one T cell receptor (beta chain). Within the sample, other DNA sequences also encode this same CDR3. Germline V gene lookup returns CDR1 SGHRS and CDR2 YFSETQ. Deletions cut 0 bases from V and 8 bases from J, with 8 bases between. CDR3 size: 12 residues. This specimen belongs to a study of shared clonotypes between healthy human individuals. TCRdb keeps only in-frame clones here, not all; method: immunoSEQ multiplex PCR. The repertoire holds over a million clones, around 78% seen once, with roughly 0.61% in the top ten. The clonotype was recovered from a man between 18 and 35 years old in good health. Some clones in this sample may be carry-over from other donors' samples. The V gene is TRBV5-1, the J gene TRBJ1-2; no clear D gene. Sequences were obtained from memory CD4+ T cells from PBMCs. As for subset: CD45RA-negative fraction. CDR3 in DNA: TGCGCCAGCAGCTTGGAAGGGAGCGGCTACACCTTC. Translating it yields CASSLEGSGYTF.